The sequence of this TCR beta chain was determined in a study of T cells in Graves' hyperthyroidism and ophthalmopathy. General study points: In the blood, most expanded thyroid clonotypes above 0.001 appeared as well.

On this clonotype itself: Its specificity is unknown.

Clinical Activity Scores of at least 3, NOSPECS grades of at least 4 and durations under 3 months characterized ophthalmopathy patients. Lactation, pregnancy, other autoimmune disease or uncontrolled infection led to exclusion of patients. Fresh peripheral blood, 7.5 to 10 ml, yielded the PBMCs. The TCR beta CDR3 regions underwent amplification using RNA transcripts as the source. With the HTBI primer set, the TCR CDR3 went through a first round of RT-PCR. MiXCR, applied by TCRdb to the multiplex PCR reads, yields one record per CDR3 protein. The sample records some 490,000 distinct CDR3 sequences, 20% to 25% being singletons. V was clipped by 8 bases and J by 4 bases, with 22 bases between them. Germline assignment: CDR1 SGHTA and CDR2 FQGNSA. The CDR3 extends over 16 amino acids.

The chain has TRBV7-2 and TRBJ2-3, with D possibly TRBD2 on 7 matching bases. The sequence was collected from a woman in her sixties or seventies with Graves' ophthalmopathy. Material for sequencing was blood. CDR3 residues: CASGLSSGGGADTQYF. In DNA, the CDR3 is TGTGCCAGCGGCCTCTCTAGCGGAGGGGGGGCAGATACGCAGTATTTT.